One sample yielded the 2 T cell receptor beta chains listed below, sequenced in a study of CD8+ T cells in alopecia areata. The treatment denotes: oral pan-JAK inhibitor, 5-10 mg twice daily. RNA extraction and reverse transcription yielded cDNA as sequencing template. The repertoire was sequenced with immunoSEQ multiplex PCR; TCRdb's copy has only in-frame clones and lacks some. The repertoire has approximately 130,000 clones, roughly 55% of them found once; the top ten carry 5.7%. This specimen was CD4+ T cells sorted from blood, taken at week 4, from a patient treated with tofacitinib. Receptors were obtained from a human donor with alopecia areata.

The chain employs TRBV30 and TRBJ2-1; TRBD2 agrees at 9 bases. Losses at the gene ends were 8 bases for V and 8 bases for J; bases not matched to a gene: 4. The germline CDR1 and CDR2 sequences are GTSNPN and SVGIG (reference sequence). This CDR3 region has 11 residues. The CDR3 here is CAGTSFHEQFF. As DNA, the CDR3 is TGTGCCGGGACTAGCTTCCATGAGCAGTTCTTC.

The chain couples TRBV5-1 to TRBJ2-7; the match to TRBD2 covers 13 bases. Trimming took 1 base from V and 5 from J; bases not matched to a gene: 0. The CDR3 contains 14 residues. Germline V gene data show CDR1 as SGHRS and CDR2 as YFSETQ. The CDR3 nucleotides are TGCGCCAGCAGCTTGACTAGCGGGGGGGACGAGCAGTACTTC. Translated: CASSLTSGGDEQYF.